This is a list of T cell receptor beta chains from one sample in a study of radiotherapy plus CTLA-4 blockade in lung cancer. TCRdb's copy holds only in-frame clones and misses some; the assay was immunoSEQ multiplex PCR. The sample carries some 60,000 clones, approximately 76% recorded once. Source: peripheral blood, taken from a patient treated with radiotherapy plus ipilimumab. The receptors stem from a human donor with non-small cell lung cancer who had a complete response to radiotherapy plus ipilimumab. Both conserved end residues are part of each CDR3. Fields, in order: V gene, D gene, J gene, clone size, CDR3 DNA, CDR3 protein. The D gene is left open where the match is weak. Clone size appears in some rows only: once, few, many, or a class for an expanded clone.

TRBV4-3	TRBD2	TRBJ2-5	.	TGCGCCAGCAGCCAGGCGGCGCTAGCGGGGGGAGGAGAGACCCAGTACTTC	CASSQAALAGGGETQYF
TRBV9	.	TRBJ1-2	.	TGTGCCAGCAGCCCCTCTCTTGGGAGCTCTGGCTACACCTTC	CASSPSLGSSGYTF
TRBV18	.	TRBJ2-1	.	TGTGCCAGCTCAGGAACCCAGGCCCACAATGAGCAGTTCTTC	CASSGTQAHNEQFF
TRBV15	TRBD2	TRBJ2-1	.	TGTGCCACCAGTGCCGGGACTAGAATCAACAATGAGCAGTTCTTC	CATSAGTRINNEQFF
TRBV11-2	TRBD1	TRBJ1-1	.	TGTGCCAGCAGCTCACAGGGGGCGACTGAAGCTTTCTTT	CASSSQGATEAFF
TRBV27	.	TRBJ2-6	.	TGTGCCAGCAGTTTGGAGGGCTTCACTGGGGCCAACGTCCTGACTTTC	CASSLEGFTGANVLTF
TRBV6-8	.	TRBJ2-2	.	TGTGCCAGCACGTCCCTTTTGGACGGACTACTACCCAGTGAACACCGGGGAGCTGTTTTT	CASTSLLDGLLPSEHRGAVF
TRBV7-9	.	TRBJ1-2	many	TGTGCCAGCAGCTCCCGTAGGGGGGGCGCAAACTATGGCTACACCTTC	CASSSRRGGANYGYTF
TRBV7-5	.	TRBJ2-6	.	TGTGCCAGAATACAGTCGTTAAGTAGACAAAGTCGGGCCAACGTCCTGACTTTC	CARIQSLSRQSRANVLTF
TRBV5-1	.	TRBJ1-1	.	TGCGCCAGCAGCCGCGGAACTAACACTGAAGCTTTCTTT	CASSRGTNTEAFF
TRBV7-9	.	TRBJ1-4	.	TGTGCCAGCAGCCCCGGGGGTCAAGATAATGAAAAACTGTTTTTT	CASSPGGQDNEKLFF
TRBV11-2	.	TRBJ2-2	once	TGTGCCAGCAGCTTAGGGGCAGGGAACACCGGGGAGCTGTTTTTT	CASSLGAGNTGELFF
TRBV29-1	TRBD1	TRBJ1-1	.	TGCAGCGTTGTTTCAGGGGGAGGCACTGAAGCTTTCTTT	CSVVSGGGTEAFF
TRBV2	.	TRBJ1-1	.	TGTGCCAGCAGCCTTCAGGGGCAGAACACTGAAGCTTTCTTT	CASSLQGQNTEAFF
TRBV5-1	.	TRBJ1-1	.	TGCGCCAGCAGCTTCGACAGTATGAACACTGAAGCTTTCTTT	CASSFDSMNTEAFF
TRBV28	.	TRBJ1-5	.	TGTGCCAGCAGTTTCGGCAGGGGCAGGGATAGCAATCAGCCCCAGCATTTT	CASSFGRGRDSNQPQHF
TRBV19	.	TRBJ2-7	.	TGTGCCAGTAGTATAGCAGGGGCGTCGCGTTACGAGCAGTACTTC	CASSIAGASRYEQYF
TRBV4-1	.	TRBJ1-6	.	TGCGCCAGCAGCCCAGCGACGCTAAATAATTCACCCCTCCACTTT	CASSPATLNNSPLHF
TRBV28	.	TRBJ2-7	.	TGTGCCAGCAGTTCCCGGGGAGGGGGGGCTTCCTACGAGCAGTACTTC	CASSSRGGGASYEQYF
TRBV25-1	.	TRBJ2-5	.	TGTGCCAGCGGTCCGTCCGCAGGGATCCAAGAGACCCAGTACTTC	CASGPSAGIQETQYF
TRBV5-1	.	TRBJ1-2	.	TGCGCCAGCAGCTTGACAGTTAACTATGGCTACACCTTC	CASSLTVNYGYTF
TRBV27	.	TRBJ1-1	.	TGTGCCAGCCTGGGAGATAAACAGGGAAACCGTGAAGCTTTCTTT	CASLGDKQGNREAFF
TRBV6-6	.	TRBJ1-5	few	TGTGCCAGCAGCCCAAAGGCGACTAATCAGCCCCAGCATTTT	CASSPKATNQPQHF
TRBV28	TRBD1	TRBJ1-2	many	TGTGCCAGCAGCCAGGACAGGGGATATGGCTACACCTTC	CASSQDRGYGYTF
TRBV18	TRBD2	TRBJ2-3	.	TGTGCCAGCTCACGAAGGGAGGGTGGCCCAGATACGCAGTATTTT	CASSRREGGPDTQYF
TRBV7-9	.	TRBJ2-7	once	TGTGCCAGCCAGGGAGGTGCCTACGAGCAGTACTTC	CASQGGAYEQYF
TRBV6-5	TRBD1	TRBJ1-5	.	TGTGCCAGCAGTTCTCTATTGGGACAGGGAGGTCAGCCCCAGCATTTT	CASSSLLGQGGQPQHF
TRBV19	TRBD1	TRBJ1-4	.	TGTGCCAGTAGTACCCGGGACAGGCTAGGAAAACTGTTTTTT	CASSTRDRLGKLFF
TRBV7-8	.	TRBJ2-7	.	TGTGCCAGCAGCTTAGGAACAGACGACGAGCAGTACTTC	CASSLGTDDEQYF
TRBV2	TRBD1	TRBJ1-6	.	TGTGCCAGCATAGAGCAGGGGGGATCACCCCTCCACTTT	CASIEQGGSPLHF
TRBV30	TRBD1	TRBJ1-2	.	TGTGCCTGGAGTGACCCGGGACAGGAAGGAGTCTATGGCTACACCTTC	CAWSDPGQEGVYGYTF
TRBV6-1	.	TRBJ1-5	.	TGTGCCAGCAGTGAGGAACAGGGAATAGCGCAGCCCCAGCATTTT	CASSEEQGIAQPQHF
TRBV4-3	.	TRBJ1-2	.	TGCGCCAGCAGCCAAGCAGGGGCTAACTATGGCTACACCTTC	CASSQAGANYGYTF
TRBV10-2	.	TRBJ1-4	.	TGCGCCAGCAGCCCACAGGGTTATGAAAAACTGTTTTTT	CASSPQGYEKLFF
TRBV18	.	TRBJ2-5	.	TGTGCCAGCTCACCACCGAATGATAGGGGGACCCAGTACTTC	CASSPPNDRGTQYF
TRBV9	TRBD2	TRBJ2-2	.	TGTGCCAGCAGAAGAGCGGGAGATGGCACCGGGGAGCTGTTTTTT	CASRRAGDGTGELFF
TRBV6-4	TRBD2	TRBJ2-1	.	TGTGCCAGCAGTGACCACCTATCTAGCGGGGGGCCGAGTGAGCAGTTCTTC	CASSDHLSSGGPSEQFF
TRBV5-1	TRBD1	TRBJ1-6	.	TGCGCCAGCAGCGAAGGAGACAGGGCCGGCAATTCACCCCTCCACTTT	CASSEGDRAGNSPLHF
TRBV25-1	.	TRBJ2-7	once	TGTGCCAGCGGTCCTTTCGGACTCGAGCAGTACTTC	CASGPFGLEQYF
TRBV18	TRBD2	TRBJ2-1	.	TGTGCCAGCTCACCCCGGACTAGCTTCAATGAGCAGTTCTTC	CASSPRTSFNEQFF
TRBV5-1	.	TRBJ1-1	.	TGCGCCAGCAGCTTGGGGTCCACGGGTGCCGTCACTGAAGCTTTCTTT	CASSLGSTGAVTEAFF
TRBV7-2	.	TRBJ2-1	.	TGTGCCAGCAGCTCTCGAGAGGGCGCCTCCTACAATGAGCAGTTCTTC	CASSSREGASYNEQFF
TRBV18	.	TRBJ1-1	.	TGTGCCAGCTCACCTTATCGCAGGGCCGACACTGAAGCTTTCTTT	CASSPYRRADTEAFF
TRBV18	.	TRBJ2-7	.	TGTGCCAGCTCACCTGCCGAGGACAGATACCCCTACGAGCAGTACTTC	CASSPAEDRYPYEQYF
TRBV15	.	TRBJ1-4	.	TGTGCCACCAGCAGAGATCAGGGGAGGGCGTCCAAAAATGAAAAACTGTTTTTT	CATSRDQGRASKNEKLFF
TRBV6-6	TRBD1	TRBJ1-5	few	TGTGCCAGCAGACTCCCGGGACAGGGGAATCAGCCCCAGCATTTT	CASRLPGQGNQPQHF
TRBV6-6	TRBD1	TRBJ1-6	.	TGTGCCAGCAGCCAACAGGGGTCGTCACCCCTCCACTTT	CASSQQGSSPLHF
TRBV9	TRBD2	TRBJ2-1	.	TGTGCCAGCAGCGCCGGACTAGCGGGGGACGAGCAGTTCTTC	CASSAGLAGDEQFF
TRBV5-1	TRBD1	TRBJ2-7	.	TGCGCCAGCAGCTCGACAGGGAACGAGCAGTACTTC	CASSSTGNEQYF
TRBV7-2	.	TRBJ1-2	.	TGTGCCAGCAGCTCATCCACTCCCTTTAACTATGGCTACACCTTC	CASSSSTPFNYGYTF
TRBV9	.	TRBJ1-2	few	TGTGCCAGCAGCGTAGGGCCAGGGAACTATGGCTACACCTTC	CASSVGPGNYGYTF
TRBV5-1	.	TRBJ2-3	.	TGCGCCAGCAGCTTGGGGACTGCAACAGATACGCAGTATTTT	CASSLGTATDTQYF